A selection of T cell receptor beta chains follows, all from one sample in a study of blood T cell repertoires in COVID-19. Sequencing was performed with immunoSEQ multiplex PCR; in TCRdb, only in-frame clones are kept and a portion is missing. The repertoire holds about 100,000 clones, with roughly 85% as singletons. The material sequenced was peripheral blood. These TCRs come from a human donor in a cohort sampled during active COVID-19. Each CDR3 is given without its conserved first and last residue. Only part of the rows carry a size: once, few, many, or a class if the clone is expanded.

cdr3_aa: ASSRRQASYEQY; v_call: TRBV23-1; j_call: TRBJ2-7; clone_size: .
cdr3_aa: ASSPGPGENTEAF; v_call: TRBV7-8; j_call: TRBJ1-1; clone_size: few
cdr3_aa: ASSQEGGVGTDTQY; v_call: TRBV4-3; j_call: TRBJ2-3; clone_size: .
cdr3_aa: ASSLGTAGGYT; v_call: TRBV11-2; j_call: TRBJ1-2; clone_size: .
cdr3_aa: ASSSTTGPNTEAF; v_call: TRBV9; j_call: TRBJ1-1; clone_size: .
cdr3_aa: ASRGLASSTDTQY; v_call: TRBV6-5; j_call: TRBJ2-3; clone_size: .
cdr3_aa: ASSSLGGSTEAF; v_call: TRBV28; j_call: TRBJ1-1; clone_size: once
cdr3_aa: ASSSRPGTSGTDTQY; v_call: TRBV7-2; j_call: TRBJ2-3; clone_size: .
cdr3_aa: ASSRLAGGPGEQY; v_call: TRBV27; j_call: TRBJ2-7; clone_size: .
cdr3_aa: ASSLPGGYGYT; v_call: TRBV13; j_call: TRBJ1-2; clone_size: .
cdr3_aa: ASVRGKEVNTEAF; v_call: TRBV2; j_call: TRBJ1-1; clone_size: .
cdr3_aa: ASSQDRAPGGNQPQH; v_call: TRBV4-3; j_call: TRBJ1-5; clone_size: .
cdr3_aa: ASSAGTGGVEQF; v_call: TRBV11-2; j_call: TRBJ2-1; clone_size: .
cdr3_aa: ASSPRGRGREQF; v_call: TRBV19; j_call: TRBJ2-1; clone_size: .
cdr3_aa: ASSQGYVDEQY; v_call: TRBV4-2; j_call: TRBJ2-7; clone_size: .
cdr3_aa: ASSGESTDTQY; v_call: TRBV5-1; j_call: TRBJ2-3; clone_size: once
cdr3_aa: ASSLNSWNNEQF; v_call: TRBV5-1; j_call: TRBJ2-1; clone_size: .
cdr3_aa: AWSIPWGDYGYT; v_call: TRBV30; j_call: TRBJ1-2; clone_size: .
cdr3_aa: AIATIGGEKEDYEQY; v_call: TRBV10-3; j_call: TRBJ2-7; clone_size: .
cdr3_aa: ASSPAGVTNEKLF; v_call: TRBV9; j_call: TRBJ1-4; clone_size: .
cdr3_aa: ASSPETSGYEQY; v_call: TRBV18; j_call: TRBJ2-7; clone_size: .
cdr3_aa: ASSTSLGDRGATDTQY; v_call: TRBV28; j_call: TRBJ2-3; clone_size: once